This TCR beta chain was identified during a study of OX40 agonist ivuxolimab in advanced cancers. This CDR3 has 14 amino acids. V lost 4 bases, J lost 6 bases, and 6 bases stayed unmatched. CDR1 LGHNA and CDR2 YSLEER come from the germline V gene. Only in-frame clones appear in the TCRdb table, and some are missing; sequencing was by immunoSEQ multiplex PCR. The sample contains over 75,000 clones, approximately 94% of which appear only once. Sequenced here: CD4+ or CD8+ T cells sorted from blood, sampled in a trial of the OX40 agonist ivuxolimab. This sequence was found in an adult with an advanced solid tumor such as melanoma, head and neck, liver or kidney cancer. The V call is TRBV4-3, the J call TRBJ2-1; 7 bases align to TRBD2. In nucleotides, the CDR3 is TGCGCCAGCAGCCCTATGGGGGAGGGCAATGAGCAGTTCTTC. Translated: CASSPMGEGNEQFF.